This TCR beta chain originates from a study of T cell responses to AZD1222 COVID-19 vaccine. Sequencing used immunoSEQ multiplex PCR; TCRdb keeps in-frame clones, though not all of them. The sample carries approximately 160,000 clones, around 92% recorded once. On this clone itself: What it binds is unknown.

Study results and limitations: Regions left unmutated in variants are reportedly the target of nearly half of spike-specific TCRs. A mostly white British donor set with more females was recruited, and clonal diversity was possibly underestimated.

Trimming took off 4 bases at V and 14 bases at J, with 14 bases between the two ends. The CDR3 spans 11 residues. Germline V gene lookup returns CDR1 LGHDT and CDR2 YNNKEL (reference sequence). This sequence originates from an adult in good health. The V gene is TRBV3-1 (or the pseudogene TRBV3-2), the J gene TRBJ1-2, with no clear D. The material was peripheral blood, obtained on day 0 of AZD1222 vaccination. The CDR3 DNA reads TGTGCCAGCAGCCTCGCCGCCGGGAAGACCTTC. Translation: CASSLAAGKTF.